This entry is about one T cell receptor beta chain. Germline lookup yields CDR1 LGHNA and CDR2 YSLEER. This CDR3 is 17 amino acids long. The junction had 7 bases not matched to a gene; V was cut back by 0 bases and J by 5 bases. The record originates from a study of CD8 T cells in Susac syndrome. The authors sequenced TCR beta from blood CD8+ and CD4+ T cells. With random hexamers, reverse transcription was performed on about 0.5 to 1 ug of RNA. Amplification of TCR beta CDR3 across 54 Vbeta and 13 Jbeta was performed with immunoSEQ multiplex PCR. TCRdb processed the immunoSEQ multiplex PCR reads anew with MiXCR; each CDR3 protein has one entry. The data show 90,000 to 110,000 distinct CDR3 sequences, about 96% seen once.

The V call is TRBV4-3, the J call TRBJ2-5, with TRBD2 identical over 12 bases. Material for sequencing was CD4+ T cells from PBMCs. This receptor was obtained from a human donor in good health. The chain's CDR3 is CASSQDWTSGMSETQYF. The CDR3 DNA sequence: TGCGCCAGCAGCCAAGATTGGACTAGCGGGATGTCGGAGACCCAGTACTTC.